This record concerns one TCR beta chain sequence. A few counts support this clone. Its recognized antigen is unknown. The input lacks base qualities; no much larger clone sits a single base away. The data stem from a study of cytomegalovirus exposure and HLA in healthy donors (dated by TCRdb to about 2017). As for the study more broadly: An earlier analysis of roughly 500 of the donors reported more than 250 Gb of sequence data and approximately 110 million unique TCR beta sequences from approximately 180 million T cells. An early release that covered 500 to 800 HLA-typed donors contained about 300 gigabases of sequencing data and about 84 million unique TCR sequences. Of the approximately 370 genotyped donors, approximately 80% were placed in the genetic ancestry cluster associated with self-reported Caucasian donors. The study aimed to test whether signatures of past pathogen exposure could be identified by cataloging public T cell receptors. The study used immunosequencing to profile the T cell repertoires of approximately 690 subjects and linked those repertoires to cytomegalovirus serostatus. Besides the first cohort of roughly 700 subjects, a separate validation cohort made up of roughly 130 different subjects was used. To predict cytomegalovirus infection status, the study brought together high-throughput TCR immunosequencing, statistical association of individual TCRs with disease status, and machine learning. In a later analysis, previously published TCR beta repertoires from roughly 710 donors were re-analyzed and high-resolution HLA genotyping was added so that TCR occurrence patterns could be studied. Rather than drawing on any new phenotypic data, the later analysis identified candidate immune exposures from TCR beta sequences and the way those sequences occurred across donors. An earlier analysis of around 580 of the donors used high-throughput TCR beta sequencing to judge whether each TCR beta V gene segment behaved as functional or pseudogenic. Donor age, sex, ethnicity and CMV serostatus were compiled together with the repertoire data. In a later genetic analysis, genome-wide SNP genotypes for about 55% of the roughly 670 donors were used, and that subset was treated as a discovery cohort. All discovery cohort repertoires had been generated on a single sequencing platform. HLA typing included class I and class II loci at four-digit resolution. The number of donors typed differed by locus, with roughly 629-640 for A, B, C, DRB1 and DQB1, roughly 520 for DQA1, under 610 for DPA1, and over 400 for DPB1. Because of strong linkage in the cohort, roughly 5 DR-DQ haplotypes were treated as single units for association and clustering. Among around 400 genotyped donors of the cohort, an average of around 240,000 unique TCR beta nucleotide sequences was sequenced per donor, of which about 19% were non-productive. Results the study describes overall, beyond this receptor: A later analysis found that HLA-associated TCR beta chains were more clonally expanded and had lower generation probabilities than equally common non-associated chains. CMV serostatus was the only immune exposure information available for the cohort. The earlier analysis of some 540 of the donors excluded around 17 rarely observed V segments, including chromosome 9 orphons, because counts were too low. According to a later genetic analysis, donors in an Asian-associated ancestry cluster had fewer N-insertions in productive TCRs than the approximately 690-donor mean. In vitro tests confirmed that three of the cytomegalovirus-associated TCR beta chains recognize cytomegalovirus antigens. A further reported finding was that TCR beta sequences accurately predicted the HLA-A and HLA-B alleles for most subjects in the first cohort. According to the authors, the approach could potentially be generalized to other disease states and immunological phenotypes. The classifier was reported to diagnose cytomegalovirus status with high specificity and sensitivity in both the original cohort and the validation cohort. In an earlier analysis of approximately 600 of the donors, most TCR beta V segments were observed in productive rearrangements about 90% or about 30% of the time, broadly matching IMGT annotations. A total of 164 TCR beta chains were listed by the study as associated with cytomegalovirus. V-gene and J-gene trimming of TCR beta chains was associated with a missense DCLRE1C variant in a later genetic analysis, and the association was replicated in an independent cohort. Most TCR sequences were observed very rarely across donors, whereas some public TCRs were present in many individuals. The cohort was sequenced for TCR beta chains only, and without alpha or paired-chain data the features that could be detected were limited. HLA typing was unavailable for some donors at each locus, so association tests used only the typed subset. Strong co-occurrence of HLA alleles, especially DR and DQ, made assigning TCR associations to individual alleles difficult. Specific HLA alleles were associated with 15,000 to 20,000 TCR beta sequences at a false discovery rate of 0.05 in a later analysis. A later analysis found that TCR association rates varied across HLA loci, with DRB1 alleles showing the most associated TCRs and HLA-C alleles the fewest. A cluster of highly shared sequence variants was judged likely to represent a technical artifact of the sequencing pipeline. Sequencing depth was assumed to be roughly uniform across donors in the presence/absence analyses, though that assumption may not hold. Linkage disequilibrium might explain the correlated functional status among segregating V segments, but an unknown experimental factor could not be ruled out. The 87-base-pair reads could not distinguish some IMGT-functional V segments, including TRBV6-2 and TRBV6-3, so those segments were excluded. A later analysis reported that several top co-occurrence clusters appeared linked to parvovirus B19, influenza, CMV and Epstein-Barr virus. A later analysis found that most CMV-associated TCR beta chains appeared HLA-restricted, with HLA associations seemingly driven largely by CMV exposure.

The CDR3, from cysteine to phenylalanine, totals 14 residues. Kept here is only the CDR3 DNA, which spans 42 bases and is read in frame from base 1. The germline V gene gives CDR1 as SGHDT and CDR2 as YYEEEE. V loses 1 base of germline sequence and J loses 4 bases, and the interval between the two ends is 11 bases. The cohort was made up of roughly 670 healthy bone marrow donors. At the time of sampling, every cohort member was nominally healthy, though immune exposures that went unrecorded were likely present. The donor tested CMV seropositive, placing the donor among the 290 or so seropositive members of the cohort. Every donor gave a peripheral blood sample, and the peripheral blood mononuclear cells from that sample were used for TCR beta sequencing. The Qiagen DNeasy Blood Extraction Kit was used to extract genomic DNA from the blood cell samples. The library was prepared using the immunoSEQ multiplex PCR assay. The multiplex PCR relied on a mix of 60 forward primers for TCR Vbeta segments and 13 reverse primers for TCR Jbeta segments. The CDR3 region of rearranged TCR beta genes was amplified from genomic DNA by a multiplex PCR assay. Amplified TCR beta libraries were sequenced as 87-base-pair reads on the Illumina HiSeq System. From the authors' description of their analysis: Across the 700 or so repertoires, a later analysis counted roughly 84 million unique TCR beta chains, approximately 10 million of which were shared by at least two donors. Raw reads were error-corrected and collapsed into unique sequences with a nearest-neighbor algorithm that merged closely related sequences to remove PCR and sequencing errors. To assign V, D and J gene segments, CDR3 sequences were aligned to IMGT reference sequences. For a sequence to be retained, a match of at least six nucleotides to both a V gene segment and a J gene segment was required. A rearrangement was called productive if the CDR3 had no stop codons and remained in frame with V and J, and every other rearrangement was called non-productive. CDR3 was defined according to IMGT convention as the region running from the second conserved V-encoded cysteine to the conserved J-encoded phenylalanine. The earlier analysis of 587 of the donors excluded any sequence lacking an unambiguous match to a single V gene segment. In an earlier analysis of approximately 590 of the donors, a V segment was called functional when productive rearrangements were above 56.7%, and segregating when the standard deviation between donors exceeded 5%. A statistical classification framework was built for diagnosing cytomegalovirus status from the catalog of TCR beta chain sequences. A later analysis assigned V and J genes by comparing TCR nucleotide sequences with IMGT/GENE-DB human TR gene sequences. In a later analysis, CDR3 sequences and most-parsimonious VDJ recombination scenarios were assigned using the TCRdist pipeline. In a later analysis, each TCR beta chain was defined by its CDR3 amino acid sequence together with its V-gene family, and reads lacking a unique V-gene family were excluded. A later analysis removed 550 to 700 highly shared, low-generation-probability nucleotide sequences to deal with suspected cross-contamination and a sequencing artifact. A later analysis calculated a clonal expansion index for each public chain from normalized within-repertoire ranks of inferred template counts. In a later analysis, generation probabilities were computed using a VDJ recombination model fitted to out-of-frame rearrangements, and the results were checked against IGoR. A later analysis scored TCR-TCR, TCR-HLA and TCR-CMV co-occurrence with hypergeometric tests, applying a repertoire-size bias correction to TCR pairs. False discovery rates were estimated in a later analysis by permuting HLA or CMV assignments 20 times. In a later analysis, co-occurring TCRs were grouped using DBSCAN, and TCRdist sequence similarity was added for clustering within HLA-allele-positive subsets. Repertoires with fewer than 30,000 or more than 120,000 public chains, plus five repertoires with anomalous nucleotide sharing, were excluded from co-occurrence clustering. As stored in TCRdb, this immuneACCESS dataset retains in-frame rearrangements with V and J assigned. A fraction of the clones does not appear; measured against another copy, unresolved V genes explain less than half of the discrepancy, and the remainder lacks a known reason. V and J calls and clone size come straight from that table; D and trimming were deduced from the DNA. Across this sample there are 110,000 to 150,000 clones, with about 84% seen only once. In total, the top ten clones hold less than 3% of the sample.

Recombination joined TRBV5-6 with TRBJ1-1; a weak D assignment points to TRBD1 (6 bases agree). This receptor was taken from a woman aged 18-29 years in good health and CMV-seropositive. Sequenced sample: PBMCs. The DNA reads TGTGCCAGCAGCTTGTACCCGGACAGCACTGAAGCTTTCTTT. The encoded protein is CASSLYPDSTEAFF.